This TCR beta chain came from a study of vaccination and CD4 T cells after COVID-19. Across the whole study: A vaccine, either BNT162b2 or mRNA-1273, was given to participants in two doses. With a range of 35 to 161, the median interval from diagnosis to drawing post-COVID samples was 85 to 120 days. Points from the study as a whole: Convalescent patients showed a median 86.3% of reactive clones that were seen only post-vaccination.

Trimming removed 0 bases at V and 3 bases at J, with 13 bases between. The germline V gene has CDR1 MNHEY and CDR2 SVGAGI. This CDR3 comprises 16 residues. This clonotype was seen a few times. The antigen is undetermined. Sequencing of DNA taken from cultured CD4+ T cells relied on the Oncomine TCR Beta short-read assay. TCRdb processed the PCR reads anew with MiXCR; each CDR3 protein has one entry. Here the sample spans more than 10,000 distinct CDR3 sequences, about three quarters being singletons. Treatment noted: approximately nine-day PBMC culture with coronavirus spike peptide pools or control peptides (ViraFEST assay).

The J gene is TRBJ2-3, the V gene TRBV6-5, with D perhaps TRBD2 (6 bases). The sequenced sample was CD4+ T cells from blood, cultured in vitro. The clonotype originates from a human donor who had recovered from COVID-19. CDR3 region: CASSYSSGGRTDTQYF. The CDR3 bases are TGTGCCAGCAGTTACTCGAGTGGAGGGAGGACAGATACGCAGTATTTT.